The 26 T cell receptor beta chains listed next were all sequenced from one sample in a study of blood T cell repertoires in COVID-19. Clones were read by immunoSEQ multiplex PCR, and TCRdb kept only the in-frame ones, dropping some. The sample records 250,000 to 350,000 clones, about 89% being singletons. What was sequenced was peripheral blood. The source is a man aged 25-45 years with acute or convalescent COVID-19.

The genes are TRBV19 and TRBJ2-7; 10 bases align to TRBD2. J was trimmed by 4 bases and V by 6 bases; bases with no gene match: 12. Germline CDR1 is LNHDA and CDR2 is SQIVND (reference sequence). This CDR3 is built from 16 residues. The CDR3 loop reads CASSPSWSGRAYEQYF. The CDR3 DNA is TGTGCCAGTAGCCCTTCATGGAGCGGGAGGGCTTACGAGCAGTACTTC.

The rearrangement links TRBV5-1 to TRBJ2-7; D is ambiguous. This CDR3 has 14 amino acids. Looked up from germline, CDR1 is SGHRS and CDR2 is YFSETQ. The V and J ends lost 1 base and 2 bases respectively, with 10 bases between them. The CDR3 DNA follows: TGCGCCAGCAGCTTGACCGCAGGCGCCTACGAGCAGTACTTC. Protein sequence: CASSLTAGAYEQYF.

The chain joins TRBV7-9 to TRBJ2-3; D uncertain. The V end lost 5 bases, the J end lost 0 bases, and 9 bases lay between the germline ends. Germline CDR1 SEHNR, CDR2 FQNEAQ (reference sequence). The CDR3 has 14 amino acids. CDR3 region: CASSPPLSTDTQYF. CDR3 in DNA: TGTGCCAGCAGCCCCCCACTAAGCACAGATACGCAGTATTTT.

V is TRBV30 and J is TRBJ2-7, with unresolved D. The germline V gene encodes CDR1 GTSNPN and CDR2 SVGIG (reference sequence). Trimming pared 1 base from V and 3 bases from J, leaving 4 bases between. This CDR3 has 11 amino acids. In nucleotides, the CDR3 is TGTGCCTGGAGTGACTTCTACGAGCAGTACTTC. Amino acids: CAWSDFYEQYF.

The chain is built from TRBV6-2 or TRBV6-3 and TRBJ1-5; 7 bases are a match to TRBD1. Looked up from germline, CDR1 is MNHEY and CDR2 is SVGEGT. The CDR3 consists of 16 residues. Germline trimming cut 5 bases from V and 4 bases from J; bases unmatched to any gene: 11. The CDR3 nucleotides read TGTGCCAGCAGTGACCCCATCCGGGACAGAAATCAGCCCCAGCATTTT. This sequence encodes CASSDPIRDRNQPQHF.

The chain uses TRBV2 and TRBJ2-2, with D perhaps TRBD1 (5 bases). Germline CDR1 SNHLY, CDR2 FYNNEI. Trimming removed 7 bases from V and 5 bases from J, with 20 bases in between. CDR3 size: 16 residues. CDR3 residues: CASTERGQVETGELFF. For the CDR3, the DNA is TGTGCCAGCACCGAAAGGGGCCAGGTAGAAACCGGGGAGCTGTTTTTT.

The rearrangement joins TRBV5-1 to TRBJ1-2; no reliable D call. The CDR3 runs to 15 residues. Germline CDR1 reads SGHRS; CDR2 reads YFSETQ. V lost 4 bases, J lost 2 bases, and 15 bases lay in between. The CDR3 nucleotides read TGCGCCAGCAGCCCGCCCCTCGCAGGAAACTATGGCTACACCTTC. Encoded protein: CASSPPLAGNYGYTF. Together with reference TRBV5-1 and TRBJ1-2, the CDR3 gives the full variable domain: KAGVTQTPRYLIKTRGQQVTLSCSPISGHRSVSWYQQTPGQGLQFLFEYFSETQRNKGNFPGRFSGRQFSNSRSEMNVSTLELGDSALYLCASSPPLAGNYGYTFGSGTRLTVV.

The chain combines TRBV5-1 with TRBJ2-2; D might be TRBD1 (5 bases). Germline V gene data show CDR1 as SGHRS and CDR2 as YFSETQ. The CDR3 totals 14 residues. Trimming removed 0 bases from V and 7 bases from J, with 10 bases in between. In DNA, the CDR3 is TGCGCCAGCAGCTTGGCCCTAGGGGACGGGGAGCTGTTTTTT. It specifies CASSLALGDGELFF.

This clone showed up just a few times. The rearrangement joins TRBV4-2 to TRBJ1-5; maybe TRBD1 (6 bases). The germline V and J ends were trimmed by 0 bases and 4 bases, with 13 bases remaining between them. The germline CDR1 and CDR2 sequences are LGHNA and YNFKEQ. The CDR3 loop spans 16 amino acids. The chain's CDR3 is CASSQDQDRANQPQHF. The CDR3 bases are TGTGCCAGCAGCCAAGATCAGGACAGAGCGAATCAGCCCCAGCATTTT.

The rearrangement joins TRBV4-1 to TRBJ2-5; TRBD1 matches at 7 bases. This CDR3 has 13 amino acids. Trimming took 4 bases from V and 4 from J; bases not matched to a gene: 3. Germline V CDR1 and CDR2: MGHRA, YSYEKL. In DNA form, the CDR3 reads TGCGCCAGCAGCCTTACAGGGGCAGAGACCCAGTACTTC. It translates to CASSLTGAETQYF.

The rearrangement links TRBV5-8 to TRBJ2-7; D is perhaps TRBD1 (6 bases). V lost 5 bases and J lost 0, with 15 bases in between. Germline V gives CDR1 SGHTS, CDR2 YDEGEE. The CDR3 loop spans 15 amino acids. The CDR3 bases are TGTGCCAGCAGTCCTCAGGGGATCAACTCCTACGAGCAGTACTTC. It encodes CASSPQGINSYEQYF. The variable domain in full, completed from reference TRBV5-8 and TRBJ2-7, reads EAGVTQSPTHLIKTRGQQATLRCSPISGHTSVYWYQQALGLGLQFLLWYDEGEERNRGNFPPRFSGRQFPNYSSELNVNALELEDSALYLCASSPQGINSYEQYFGPGTRLTVT.

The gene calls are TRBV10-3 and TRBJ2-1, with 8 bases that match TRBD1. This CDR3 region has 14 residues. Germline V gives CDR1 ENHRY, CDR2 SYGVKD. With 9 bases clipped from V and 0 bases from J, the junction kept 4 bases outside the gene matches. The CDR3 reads CAMADRVSYNEQFF. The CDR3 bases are TGTGCCATGGCGGACAGGGTCTCCTACAATGAGCAGTTCTTC.

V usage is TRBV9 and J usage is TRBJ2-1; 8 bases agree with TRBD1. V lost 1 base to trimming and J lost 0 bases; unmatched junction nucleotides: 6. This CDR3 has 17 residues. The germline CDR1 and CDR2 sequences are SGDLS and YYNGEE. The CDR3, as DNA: TGTGCCAGCAGCGTACCCCCGGACAGGGTCTCCTACAATGAGCAGTTCTTC. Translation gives CASSVPPDRVSYNEQFF.

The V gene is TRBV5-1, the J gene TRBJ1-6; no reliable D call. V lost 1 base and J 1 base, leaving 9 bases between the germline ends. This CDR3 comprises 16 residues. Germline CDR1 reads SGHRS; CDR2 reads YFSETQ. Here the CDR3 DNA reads TGCGCCAGCAGCTTGATGCCGGGGTCCTATAATTCACCCCTCCACTTT. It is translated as CASSLMPGSYNSPLHF.

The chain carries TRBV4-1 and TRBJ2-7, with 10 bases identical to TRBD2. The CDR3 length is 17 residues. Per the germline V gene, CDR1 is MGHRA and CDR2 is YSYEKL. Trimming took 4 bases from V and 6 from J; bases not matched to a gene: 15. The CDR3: CASSPSTPGLAPREQYF. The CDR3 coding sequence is TGCGCCAGCAGCCCCTCCACACCGGGACTAGCGCCTCGCGAGCAGTACTTC.

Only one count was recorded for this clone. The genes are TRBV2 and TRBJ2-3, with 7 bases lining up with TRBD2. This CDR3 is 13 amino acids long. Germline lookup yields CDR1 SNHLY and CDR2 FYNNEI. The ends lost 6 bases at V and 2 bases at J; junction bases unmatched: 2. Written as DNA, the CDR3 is TGTGCCAGCAGAGGGACTACCACAGATACGCAGTATTTT. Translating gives CASRGTTTDTQYF.

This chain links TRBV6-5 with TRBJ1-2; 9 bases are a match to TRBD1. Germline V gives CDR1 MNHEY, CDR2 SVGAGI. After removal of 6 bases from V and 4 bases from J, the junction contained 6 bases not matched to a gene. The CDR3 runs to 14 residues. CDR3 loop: CASSLTGGAYGYTF. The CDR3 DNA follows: TGTGCCAGCAGCTTGACAGGGGGAGCCTATGGCTACACCTTC.

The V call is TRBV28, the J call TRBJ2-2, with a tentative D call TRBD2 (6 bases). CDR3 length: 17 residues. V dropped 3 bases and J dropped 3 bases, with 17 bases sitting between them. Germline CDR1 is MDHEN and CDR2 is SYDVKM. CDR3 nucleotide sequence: TGTGCCAGCAGTTTGACCCTGTCTGCGGGGCACACCGGGGAGCTGTTTTTT. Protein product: CASSLTLSAGHTGELFF.

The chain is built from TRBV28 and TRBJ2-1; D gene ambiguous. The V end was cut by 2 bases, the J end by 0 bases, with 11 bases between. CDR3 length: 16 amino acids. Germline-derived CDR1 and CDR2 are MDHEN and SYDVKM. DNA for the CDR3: TGTGCCAGCAGTTTAACTCGACTTACCTCCTACAATGAGCAGTTCTTC. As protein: CASSLTRLTSYNEQFF.

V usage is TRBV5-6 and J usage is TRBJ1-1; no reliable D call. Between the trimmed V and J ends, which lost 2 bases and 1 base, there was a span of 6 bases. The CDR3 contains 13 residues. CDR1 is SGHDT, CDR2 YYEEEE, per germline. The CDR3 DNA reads TGTGCCAGCAGCTTTGGCAGGAACACTGAAGCTTTCTTT. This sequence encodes CASSFGRNTEAFF.

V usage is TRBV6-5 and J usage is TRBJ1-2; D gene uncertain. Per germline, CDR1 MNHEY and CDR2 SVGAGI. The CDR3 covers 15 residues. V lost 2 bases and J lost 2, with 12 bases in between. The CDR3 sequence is CASSYEALPNYGYTF. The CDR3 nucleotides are TGTGCCAGCAGTTACGAGGCACTTCCCAACTATGGCTACACCTTC.

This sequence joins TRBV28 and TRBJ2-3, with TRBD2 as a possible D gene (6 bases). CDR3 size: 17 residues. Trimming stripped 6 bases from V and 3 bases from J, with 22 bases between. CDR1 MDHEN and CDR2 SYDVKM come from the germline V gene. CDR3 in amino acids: CASSPLPRGSETDTQYF. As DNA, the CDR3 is TGTGCCAGCAGCCCATTACCCCGGGGGAGCGAAACAGATACGCAGTATTTT.

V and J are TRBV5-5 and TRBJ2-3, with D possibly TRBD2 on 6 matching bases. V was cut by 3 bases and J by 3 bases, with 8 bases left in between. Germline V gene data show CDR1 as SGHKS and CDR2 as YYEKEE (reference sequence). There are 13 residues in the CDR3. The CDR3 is CASSWGVTDTQYF. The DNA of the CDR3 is TGTGCCAGCAGCTGGGGGGTTACAGATACGCAGTATTTT.

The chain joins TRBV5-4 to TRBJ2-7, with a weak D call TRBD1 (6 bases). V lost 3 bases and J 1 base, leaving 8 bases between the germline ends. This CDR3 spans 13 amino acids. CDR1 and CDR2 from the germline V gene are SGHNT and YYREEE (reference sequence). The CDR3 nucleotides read TGTGCCAGCAGCTCCGGACAGTCCTACGAGCAGTACTTC. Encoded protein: CASSSGQSYEQYF.

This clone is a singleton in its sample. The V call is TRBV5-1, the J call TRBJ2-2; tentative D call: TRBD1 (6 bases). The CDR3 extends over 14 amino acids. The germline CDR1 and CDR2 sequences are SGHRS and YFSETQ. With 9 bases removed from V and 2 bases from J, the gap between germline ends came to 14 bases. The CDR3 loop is CATMTGFNTGELFF. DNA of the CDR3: TGCGCCACTATGACAGGATTCAACACCGGGGAGCTGTTTTTT.

CDR3 sequence: CASSRGTSGSDTGELFF. Here the CDR3 DNA reads TGTGCCAGCAGCCGGGGGACTAGCGGGAGCGACACCGGGGAGCTGTTTTTT. The rearrangement joins TRBV4-2 to TRBJ2-2, with TRBD2 matching over 14 bases. CDR3 length equals 17 residues. The germline CDR1 and CDR2 sequences are LGHNA and YNFKEQ. Trimming cost V 4 bases and J 3 bases; bases outside gene matches: 4.